Listed here is a single TCR beta chain. This clonotype is medium-sized (0.01 to 0.1%). What antigen it recognizes has not been identified. Base qualities are missing; no much larger clone stands one base away. These reads were obtained on an Illumina HiSeq 1500. Starting from the raw public reads, TCRdb applied fastp trimming at Q25, assembled clones with MiXCR and retained in-frame beta chains. Rows with a matching CDR3 protein are joined into one entry that keeps the most common DNA and genes. The sample contains approximately 500,000 distinct CDR3 sequences, 33% of them found a single time. Of the sample, 17% falls within the top ten clones. This specimen comes from a study of T cell repertoires in cytomegalovirus infection (dated by TCRdb to between 2018 and 2021). With respect to the entire study: The peptide stimulations were aimed at well-studied HLA-B-restricted epitopes as well as recently identified HLA-C-restricted CMV epitopes, whose presentation resists viral immunomodulation. Because public TCR beta signatures pointed to carriage of CMV infection together with the matching HLA type, the HLA type of each donor mattered for the analysis.

Study-wide conclusions, independent of this receptor: Cumulative frequency of public TCR beta family members discriminated carriers of CMV infection plus the relevant HLA type in this cohort and an independent approximately 340-donor cohort. The ex vivo response was dominated by HLA-C-restricted CMV-specific TCR beta clonotypes, and the single most frequent clonotype in two of eight donors was supplied by these HLA-C-restricted clonotypes.

The treatment or condition label corresponds to: in vitro stimulation with specific CMV peptide epitopes to enrich CMV-specific T cells. The sequence was collected from a human donor in good health (CMV status not recorded). Some clones in this sample may be carry-over from other donors' samples. The sample was cultured PBMCs, taken from culture after CMV antigen stimulation.

The CDR3 corresponds to CASSSYLTSGYEQYF. Here is the DNA: TGTGCCAGCAGCTCATACCTAACTAGCGGCTACGAGCAGTACTTC. Recombination joined TRBV7-2 with TRBJ2-7, and TRBD2 aligns with 8 junction nucleotides. The CDR3 runs 15 amino acids, cysteine and phenylalanine included. Of the read, only the CDR3 DNA is kept; its 45 bases are in frame from base 1. Unmatched junction bases come to 8, with V trimmed by 4 bases and J by 3 bases. The germline V gene specifies SGHTA as CDR1 and FQGNSA as CDR2.